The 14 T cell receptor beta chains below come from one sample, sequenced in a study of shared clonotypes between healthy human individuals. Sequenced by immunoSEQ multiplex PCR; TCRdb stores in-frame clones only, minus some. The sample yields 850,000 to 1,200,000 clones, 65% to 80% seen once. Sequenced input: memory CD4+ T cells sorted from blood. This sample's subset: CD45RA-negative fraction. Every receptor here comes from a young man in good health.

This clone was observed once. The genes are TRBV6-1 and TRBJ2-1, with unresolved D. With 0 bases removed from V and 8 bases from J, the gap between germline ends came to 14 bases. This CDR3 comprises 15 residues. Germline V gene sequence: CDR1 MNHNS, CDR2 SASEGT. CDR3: CASSEARAPRDEQFF. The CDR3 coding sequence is TGTGCCAGCAGTGAAGCTCGAGCTCCTCGGGATGAGCAGTTCTTC.

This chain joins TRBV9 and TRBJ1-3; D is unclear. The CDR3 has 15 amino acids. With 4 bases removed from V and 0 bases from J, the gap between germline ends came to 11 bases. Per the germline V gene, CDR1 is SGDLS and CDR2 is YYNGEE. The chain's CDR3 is CASSPEGSSGNTIYF. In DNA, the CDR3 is TGTGCCAGCAGCCCCGAAGGGAGCTCTGGAAACACCATATATTTT. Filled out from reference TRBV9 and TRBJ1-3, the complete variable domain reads DSGVTQTPKHLITATGQRVTLRCSPRSGDLSVYWYQQSLDQGLQFLIQYYNGEERAKGNILERFSAQQFPDLHSELNLSSLELGDSALYFCASSPEGSSGNTIYFGEGSWLTVV.

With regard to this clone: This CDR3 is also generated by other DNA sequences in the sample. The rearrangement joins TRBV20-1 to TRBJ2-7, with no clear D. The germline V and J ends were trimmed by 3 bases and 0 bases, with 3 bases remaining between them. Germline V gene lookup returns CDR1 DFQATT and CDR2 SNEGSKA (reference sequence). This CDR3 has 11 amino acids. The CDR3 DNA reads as TGCAGTGCTAGGGTCTCCTACGAGCAGTACTTC. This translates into CSARVSYEQYF.

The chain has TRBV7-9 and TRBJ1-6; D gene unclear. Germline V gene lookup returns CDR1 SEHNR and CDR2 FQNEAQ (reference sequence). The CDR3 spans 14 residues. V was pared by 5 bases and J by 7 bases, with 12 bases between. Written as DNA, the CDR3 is TGTGCCAGCAGCCCTCAAGTAGAGAATTCACCCCTCCACTTT. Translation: CASSPQVENSPLHF.

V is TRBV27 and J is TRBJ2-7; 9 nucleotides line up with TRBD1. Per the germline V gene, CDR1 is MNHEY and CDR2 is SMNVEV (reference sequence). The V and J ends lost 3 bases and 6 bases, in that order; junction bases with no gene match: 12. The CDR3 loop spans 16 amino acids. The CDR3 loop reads CASSFRSGTGTREQYF. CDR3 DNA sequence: TGTGCCAGCAGTTTTAGATCGGGGACAGGGACCCGCGAGCAGTACTTC.

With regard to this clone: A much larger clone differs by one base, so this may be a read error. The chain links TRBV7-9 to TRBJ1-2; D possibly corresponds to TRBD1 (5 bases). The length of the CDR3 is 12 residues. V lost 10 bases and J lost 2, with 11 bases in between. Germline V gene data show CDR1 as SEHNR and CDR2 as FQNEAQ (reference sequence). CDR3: CATSGENYGYTF. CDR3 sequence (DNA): TGTGCCACCTCGGGGGAGAACTATGGCTACACCTTC.

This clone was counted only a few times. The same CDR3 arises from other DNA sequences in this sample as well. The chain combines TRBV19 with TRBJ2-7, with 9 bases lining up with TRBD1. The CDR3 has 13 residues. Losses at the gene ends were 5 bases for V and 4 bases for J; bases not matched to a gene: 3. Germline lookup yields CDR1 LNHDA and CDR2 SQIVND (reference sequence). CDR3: CASSLGQGYEQYF. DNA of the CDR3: TGTGCCAGTAGTCTGGGACAGGGTTACGAGCAGTACTTC.

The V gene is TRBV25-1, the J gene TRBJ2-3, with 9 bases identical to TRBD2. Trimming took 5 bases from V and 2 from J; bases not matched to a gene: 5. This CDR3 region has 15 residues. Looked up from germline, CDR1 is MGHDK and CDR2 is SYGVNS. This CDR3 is CASSRSGGPTDTQYF. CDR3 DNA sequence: TGTGCCAGCAGTAGAAGCGGGGGGCCCACAGATACGCAGTATTTT.

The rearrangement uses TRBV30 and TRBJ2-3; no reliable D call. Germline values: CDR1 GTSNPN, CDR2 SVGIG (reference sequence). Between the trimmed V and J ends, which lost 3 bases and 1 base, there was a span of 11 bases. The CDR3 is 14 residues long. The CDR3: CAWRAVPRTDTQYF. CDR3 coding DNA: TGTGCCTGGAGAGCAGTACCCCGCACAGATACGCAGTATTTT. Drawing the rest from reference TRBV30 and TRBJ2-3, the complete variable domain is SQTIHQWPATLVQPVGSPLSLECTVEGTSNPNLYWYRQAAGRGLQLLFYSVGIGQISSEVPQNLSASRPQDRQFILSSKKLLLSDSGFYLCAWRAVPRTDTQYFGPGTRLTVL.

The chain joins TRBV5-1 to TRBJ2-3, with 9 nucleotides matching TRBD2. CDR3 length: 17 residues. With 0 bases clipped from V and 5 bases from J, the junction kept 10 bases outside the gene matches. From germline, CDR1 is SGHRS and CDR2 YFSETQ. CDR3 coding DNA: TGCGCCAGCAGCTTGGCCGGGTCTAGCGGGGAACTAGATACGCAGTATTTT. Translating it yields CASSLAGSSGELDTQYF.

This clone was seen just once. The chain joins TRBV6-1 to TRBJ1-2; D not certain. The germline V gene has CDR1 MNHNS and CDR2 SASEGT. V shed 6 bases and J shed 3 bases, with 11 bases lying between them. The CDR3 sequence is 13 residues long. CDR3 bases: TGTGCCAGCAGCCCTAACCGGGACTATGGCTACACCTTC. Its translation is CASSPNRDYGYTF.

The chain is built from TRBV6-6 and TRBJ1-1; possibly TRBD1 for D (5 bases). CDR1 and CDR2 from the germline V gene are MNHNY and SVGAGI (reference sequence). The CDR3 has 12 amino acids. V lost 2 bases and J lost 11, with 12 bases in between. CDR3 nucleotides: TGTGCCAGCAGTTACGGGCAGGGTGAGGCTTTCTTT. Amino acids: CASSYGQGEAFF.

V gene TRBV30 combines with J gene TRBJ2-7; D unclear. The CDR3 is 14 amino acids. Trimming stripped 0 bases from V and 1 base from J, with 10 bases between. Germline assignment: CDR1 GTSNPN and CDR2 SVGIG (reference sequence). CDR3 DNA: TGTGCCTGGAGTGTACTATCAGGTTCCTACGAGCAGTACTTC. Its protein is CAWSVLSGSYEQYF.

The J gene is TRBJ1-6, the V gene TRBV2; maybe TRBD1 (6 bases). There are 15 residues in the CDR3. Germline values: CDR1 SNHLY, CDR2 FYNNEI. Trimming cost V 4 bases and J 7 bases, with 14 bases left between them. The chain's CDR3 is CASSVWGRGNSPLHF. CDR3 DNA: TGTGCCAGCAGTGTTTGGGGGCGCGGAAATTCACCCCTCCACTTT.